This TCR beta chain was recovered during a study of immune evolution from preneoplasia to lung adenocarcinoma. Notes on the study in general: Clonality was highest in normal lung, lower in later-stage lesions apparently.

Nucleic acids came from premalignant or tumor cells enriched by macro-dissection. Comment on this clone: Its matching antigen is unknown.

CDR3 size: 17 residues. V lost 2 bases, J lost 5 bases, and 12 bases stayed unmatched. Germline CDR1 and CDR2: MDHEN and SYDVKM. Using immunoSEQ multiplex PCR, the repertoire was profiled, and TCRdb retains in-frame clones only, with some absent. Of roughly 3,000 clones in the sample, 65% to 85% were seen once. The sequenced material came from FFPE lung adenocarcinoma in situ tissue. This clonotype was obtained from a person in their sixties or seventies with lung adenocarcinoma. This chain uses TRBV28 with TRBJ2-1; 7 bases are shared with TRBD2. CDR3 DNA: TGTGCCAGCAGTTTAGGGGGGGAGGCGGGCCAGCACAATGAGCAGTTCTTC. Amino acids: CASSLGGEAGQHNEQFF. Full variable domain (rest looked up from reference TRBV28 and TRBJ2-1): DVKVTQSSRYLVKRTGEKVFLECVQDMDHENMFWYRQDPGLGLRLIYFSYDVKMKEKGDIPEGYSVSREKKERFSLILESASTNQTSMYLCASSLGGEAGQHNEQFFGPGTRLTVL.